This passage covers 22 T cell receptor beta chains from one sample sequenced in a study of human T cells and chemical hapten exposure. Time point described: patch test 1, 2 weeks after DPC sensitization. Treatment defined: therapeutic diphenylcyclopropenone sensitization with weekly scalp DPC. One entry per CDR3 protein, called by TCRdb with MiXCR from the RACE reads. This sample has about 120,000 distinct CDR3 sequences, with roughly 15% found just once. Sequencing was performed on whole blood, taken in connection with sensitization to the hapten diphenylcyclopropenone (DPC). The source of these receptors is a man aged 18 to 30 with alopecia areata. Some clones in this sample may be carry-over from other donors' samples.

This clonotype was detected many times. The chain recombines TRBV5-1 with TRBJ1-2, with 7 bases identical to TRBD1. V dropped 3 bases and J dropped 2; count of bases not matched to a gene: 4. There are 14 residues in the CDR3. CDR1 is SGHRS, CDR2 YFSETQ, per germline. CDR3 bases: TGCGCCAGCAGCTCCCAGGGGGGAAACTATGGCTACACCTTC. Encoded protein: CASSSQGGNYGYTF.

The genes are TRBV4-1 and TRBJ2-3, with D hard to call. Germline loops: CDR1 MGHRA, CDR2 YSYEKL. V was trimmed by 1 base and J by 1 base, leaving 9 bases between them. CDR3 length: 15 residues. CDR3 sequence: CASSQVADRTDTQYF. Written as DNA, the CDR3 is TGCGCCAGCAGCCAAGTGGCGGACCGCACAGATACGCAGTATTTT.

This clonotype was picked up many times. CDR3 region: CATSRQNLTGPQETQYF. The CDR3 coding sequence is TGTGCCACCAGCAGACAAAACTTAACAGGGCCCCAAGAGACCCAGTACTTC. The rearrangement uses TRBV15 and TRBJ2-5; possible D gene TRBD1, 6 bases. V lost 2 bases and J 1 base, leaving 17 bases between the germline ends. From germline, CDR1 is LNHNV and CDR2 YYDKDF (reference sequence). The CDR3 is 17 amino acids.

The table lists this clonotype with many counts. The CDR3 is CASSQPLRMAGANVLTF. The CDR3 DNA reads TGCGCCAGCAGCCAGCCTCTACGGATGGCTGGGGCCAACGTCCTGACTTTC. The chain joins TRBV4-1 to TRBJ2-6; no firm D call. Between the trimmed V and J ends, which lost 3 bases and 2 bases, there was a span of 14 bases. Looked up from germline, CDR1 is MGHRA and CDR2 is YSYEKL. This CDR3 spans 17 amino acids.

The table lists this clonotype with a few counts. The chain carries TRBV18 and TRBJ2-6, with 8 bases aligning to TRBD1. J lost 0 bases, V lost 3 bases, and 7 bases had no gene match. Germline V gives CDR1 KGHSH, CDR2 LQKENI. The length of the CDR3 is 18 residues. CDR3 protein: CASSPQGQVLSGANVLTF. The CDR3 region has the DNA TGTGCCAGCTCACCCCAGGGACAGGTCCTCTCTGGGGCCAACGTCCTGACTTTC.

This chain connects TRBV29-1 to TRBJ1-1; D unresolved. Trimming removed 7 bases at V and 11 bases at J, with 20 bases between. The CDR3 is 12 residues long. Looked up from germline, CDR1 is SQVTM and CDR2 is ANQGSEA. For the CDR3, the DNA is TGCAGCGCAGCCTTCGGAGCCTTGGGGGCTTTCTTT. Protein sequence: CSAAFGALGAFF.

This clonotype was seen ten or more times. The J gene is TRBJ1-1, the V gene TRBV6-2 or TRBV6-3; D uncertain. CDR3 length equals 14 residues. V was clipped by 6 bases and J by 3 bases, with 14 bases between them. CDR1 and CDR2 from the germline V gene are MNHEY and SVGEGT. CDR3 bases: TGTGCCAGCAGAGGCGTAGTGGTCGACACTGAAGCTTTCTTT. Translated: CASRGVVVDTEAFF.

The chain carries TRBV28 and TRBJ2-2, with D uncertain. CDR1 is MDHEN, CDR2 SYDVKM, per germline. The V gene lost 3 bases and the J gene lost 5 bases, with 10 bases spanning the gap. The CDR3 covers 14 residues. The CDR3 is CASSFFSATGELFF. The CDR3, as DNA: TGTGCCAGCAGTTTTTTCAGCGCGACCGGGGAGCTGTTTTTT.

This clonotype was detected a few times. V is TRBV4-3 and J is TRBJ2-2, with 9 bases aligning to TRBD2. This CDR3 contains 16 residues. Germline V CDR1 and CDR2: LGHNA, YSLEER. V trimming: 4 bases; J trimming: 3 bases; junction bases outside the gene matches: 6. The CDR3 loop is CASSRPRLADTGELFF. For the CDR3, the DNA is TGCGCCAGCAGCCGACCGAGACTAGCGGACACCGGGGAGCTGTTTTTT.

This clonotype was recorded a few times. The chain combines TRBV19 with TRBJ2-7; TRBD1 agrees at 10 bases. V trimming: 6 bases; J trimming: 6 bases; junction bases outside the gene matches: 2. Germline assignment: CDR1 LNHDA and CDR2 SQIVND (reference sequence). The CDR3 runs 12 residues. This CDR3 is CASRTGGSEQYF. For the CDR3, the DNA is TGTGCCAGTAGGACAGGGGGCAGCGAGCAGTACTTC.

This chain joins TRBV14 and TRBJ1-3; the D is unclear. Germline CDR1 is SGHDN and CDR2 is FVKESK. The V and J ends lost 1 base and 0 bases respectively, with 16 bases between them. The CDR3 loop spans 18 amino acids. Here the CDR3 reads CASSQVTDPRLSGNTIYF. DNA of the CDR3: TGTGCCAGCAGCCAAGTAACCGATCCAAGGCTCTCTGGAAACACCATATATTTT.

This clonotype came up many times. The chain carries TRBV10-3 and TRBJ2-3; D is unresolved. The germline V gene encodes CDR1 ENHRY and CDR2 SYGVKD. V shed 9 bases and J shed 0 bases, with 7 bases lying between them. This CDR3 contains 12 residues. The chain's CDR3 is CAISVSTDTQYF. The CDR3, as DNA: TGTGCCATATCCGTCAGCACAGATACGCAGTATTTT.

The table lists this clonotype with many counts. The chain joins TRBV9 to TRBJ1-2; no reliable D call. Germline V lookup: CDR1 SGDLS, CDR2 YYNGEE. V was clipped by 5 bases and J by 1 base, with 12 bases between them. The CDR3 has 14 amino acids. CDR3 DNA sequence: TGTGCCAGCAGGCAGAGCGCCAATAACTATGGCTACACCTTC. Protein: CASRQSANNYGYTF.

This clonotype has a handful of counts. The rearrangement joins TRBV20-1 to TRBJ1-4; D might be TRBD1 (5 bases). V lost 5 bases and J 5 bases, leaving 9 bases between the germline ends. Germline CDR1 and CDR2: DFQATT and SNEGSKA (reference sequence). The CDR3 length is 12 residues. CDR3 DNA sequence: TGCAGTGCTGGGGACCTAAATGAAAAACTGTTTTTT. It encodes CSAGDLNEKLFF.

The chain combines TRBV20-1 with TRBJ2-7, with TRBD2 as a possible D gene (6 bases). This CDR3 contains 12 residues. The V end lost 5 bases, the J end lost 4 bases, and 12 bases lay between the germline ends. The germline V gene encodes CDR1 DFQATT and CDR2 SNEGSKA (reference sequence). The CDR3 coding sequence is TGCAGTGCTGGGGGGTCAGCGTACGAGCAGTACGTC. It specifies CSAGGSAYEQYV.

V usage is TRBV5-4 and J usage is TRBJ2-7, with 7 nucleotides matching TRBD2. The V gene end was trimmed by 4 bases and the J gene end by 2 bases; junction bases not matched to a gene: 3. Per germline, CDR1 SGHNT and CDR2 YYREEE (reference sequence). This CDR3 has 13 amino acids. The CDR3 sequence is CASSPGLAYEQYF. CDR3 nucleotides: TGTGCCAGCAGCCCCGGACTAGCCTACGAGCAGTACTTC.

This clonotype has only a few counts. This chain connects TRBV12-3 or TRBV12-4 to TRBJ1-1; TRBD1 agrees at 7 bases. Unmatched junction bases numbered 11, after V lost 8 bases and J lost 2 bases. The CDR3 totals 15 residues. The DNA of the CDR3 is TGTGCCAGCCCAATGCACAGGGGAAGTAACACTGAAGCTTTCTTT. Protein: CASPMHRGSNTEAFF.

This clonotype was recorded many times. The chain uses TRBV12-3 or TRBV12-4 and TRBJ1-2; 8 bases fit TRBD1. The CDR3 length is 15 residues. V was pared by 5 bases and J by 0 bases, with 5 bases of the junction left unmatched. The CDR3 is CASSPQGAPNYGYTF. The CDR3 DNA reads as TGTGCCAGCAGTCCTCAGGGGGCCCCTAACTATGGCTACACCTTC.

The gene calls are TRBV18 and TRBJ1-6, with a tentative D call TRBD1 (6 bases). The length of the CDR3 is 14 residues. The ends were cut back, 6 bases at V and 8 bases at J, with 14 bases in the middle. The V gene's germline CDR1 is KGHSH and CDR2 LQKENI. The CDR3 spells CASSHWDNDSPLHF. The CDR3 bases are TGTGCCAGCTCCCATTGGGACAACGATTCACCCCTCCACTTT.

The DNA of the CDR3 is TGCAGTGCTAGAGCTGATACGCAGTATTTT. The encoded protein is CSARADTQYF. The rearrangement links TRBV20-1 to TRBJ2-3; D not certain. The ends were cut back, 1 base at V and 6 bases at J, with 2 bases in the middle. The CDR3 consists of 10 residues. From germline, CDR1 is DFQATT and CDR2 SNEGSKA (reference sequence).

This clonotype was counted a few times. This chain uses TRBV19 with TRBJ1-2; D ambiguous. The CDR3 has 14 amino acids. V lost 9 bases to trimming and J lost 4 bases, with 18 bases between them. From germline, CDR1 is LNHDA and CDR2 SQIVND (reference sequence). As DNA, the CDR3 is TGTGCCAGCACTGGGTCCGGCAGAGGCTATGGCTACACCTTC. This gives the protein CASTGSGRGYGYTF.

This clonotype was seen a single time. CDR3 in amino acids: CASSSKGEREQFF. CDR3 bases: TGCGCCAGCAGCTCGAAAGGGGAGCGCGAGCAGTTCTTC. The V gene is TRBV5-1, the J gene TRBJ2-1; D tentatively reads TRBD1 or TRBD2 (5 bases each). Trimming took 3 bases from V and 10 from J, leaving 14 bases between them. The CDR3 is 13 amino acids. In germline, CDR1 is SGHRS, CDR2 YFSETQ.